This entry concerns a single T cell receptor (beta chain). Antigen specificity is unknown. This entry comes from a study of CD8+CD57+ T cells in acquired aplastic anemia. Study-level background: On average, sorted CD4+ and CD8+ cells gave 3 to 4 ug of DNA.

The CDR3 totals 14 residues. The trim removed 5 bases at V and 0 bases at J, leaving 3 bases unmatched. The germline V gene encodes CDR1 SGHTA and CDR2 FQGNSA. Genomic DNA provided the template from which TCR beta VDJ and CDR3 profiles were obtained. TCRdb analysed the reads with MiXCR anew, one entry per CDR3 protein. Of 180,000 or so distinct CDR3 sequences in the sample, about half are singletons; the top ten hold 2.5% to 3.5%. Study-wide results and limits: Comparison of patients with controls identified approximately 28 shared CD8+ CDR3 sequences.

The sequence was obtained from a human donor in good health. V and J are TRBV7-2 and TRBJ2-7, with 8 bases matching TRBD1. The sequenced sample consisted of sorted CD4+, CD8+, or CD8+CD57+ T cells (not recorded which) from PBMCs. The CDR3 is CASSPGQVSYEQYF. The DNA of the CDR3 is TGTGCCAGCAGCCCGGGACAGGTCTCCTACGAGCAGTACTTC.